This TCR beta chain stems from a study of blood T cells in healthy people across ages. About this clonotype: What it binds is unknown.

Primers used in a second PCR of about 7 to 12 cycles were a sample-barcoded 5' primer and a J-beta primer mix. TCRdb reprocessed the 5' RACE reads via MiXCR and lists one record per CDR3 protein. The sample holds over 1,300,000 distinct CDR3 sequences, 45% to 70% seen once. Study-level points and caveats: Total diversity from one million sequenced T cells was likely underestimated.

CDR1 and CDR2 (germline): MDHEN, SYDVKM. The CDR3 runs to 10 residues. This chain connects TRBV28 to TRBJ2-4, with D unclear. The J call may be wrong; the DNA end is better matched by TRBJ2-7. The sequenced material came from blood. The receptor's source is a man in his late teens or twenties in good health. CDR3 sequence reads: CASSSREQYF. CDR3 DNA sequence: TGTGCCAGCAGTTCCCGCGAGCAGTACTTC.